The following is a T cell receptor (beta chain) sequence with its context. What it binds is unknown. In germline, CDR1 is MNHNS, CDR2 SASEGT. The V gene lost 3 bases and the J gene lost 6 bases, with 11 bases spanning the gap. The CDR3 consists of 14 residues. These data come from a study of beta chain features in type 1 diabetes. Study-wide points: Significant though moderate, a shortening of TCRB CDR3s appeared in all four CD4+ subsets of Type 1 diabetes patients. Compared to healthy donors, patients appeared to have naive, central memory and Treg TCRB repertoires that were more alike. Any role of HLA type in TCRB rearrangement remained unresolved here.

The whole isolated RNA underwent reverse transcription, so sequencing captured expressed TCRB transcripts. Assay used: immunoSEQ multiplex PCR; TCRdb lists only in-frame clones, some missing. The sample includes 400,000 or so clones, 9.5% to 10% of them seen just once. Sequencing was done on a sample of central memory CD4+ T cells from blood. This clonotype originated in a man aged 30 to 45 with type 1 diabetes. The V call is TRBV6-1, the J call TRBJ2-2, with D possibly matching TRBD1 (6 bases). The CDR3 region is CASSDRDTAGELFF. DNA for the CDR3: TGTGCCAGCAGTGACCGGGACACAGCCGGGGAGCTGTTTTTT.